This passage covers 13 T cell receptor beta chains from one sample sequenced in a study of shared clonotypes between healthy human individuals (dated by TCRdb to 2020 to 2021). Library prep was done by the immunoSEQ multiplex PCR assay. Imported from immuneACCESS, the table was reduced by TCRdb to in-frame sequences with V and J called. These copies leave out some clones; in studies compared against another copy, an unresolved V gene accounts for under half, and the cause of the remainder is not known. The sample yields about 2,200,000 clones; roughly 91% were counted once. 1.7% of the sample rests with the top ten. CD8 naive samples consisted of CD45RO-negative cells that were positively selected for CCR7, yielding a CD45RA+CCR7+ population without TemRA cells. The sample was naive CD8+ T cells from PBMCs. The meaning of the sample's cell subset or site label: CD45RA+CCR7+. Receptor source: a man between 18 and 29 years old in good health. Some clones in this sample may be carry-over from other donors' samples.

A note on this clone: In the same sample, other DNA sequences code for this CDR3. The CDR3 DNA follows: TGCAGCGTTGGAGGGGGAAGCTCCTACGAGCAGTACTTC. This sequence encodes CSVGGGSSYEQYF. The chain joins TRBV29-1 to TRBJ2-7; TRBD1 might be the D (6 bases). The CDR3 runs to 13 residues. The germline V and J ends were trimmed by 4 bases and 0 bases, with 10 bases remaining between them. Per germline, CDR1 SQVTM and CDR2 ANQGSEA.

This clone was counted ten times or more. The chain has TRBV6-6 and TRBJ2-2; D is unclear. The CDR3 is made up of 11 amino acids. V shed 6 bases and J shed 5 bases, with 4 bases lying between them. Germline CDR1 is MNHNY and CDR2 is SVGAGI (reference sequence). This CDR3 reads CASSVTGELFF. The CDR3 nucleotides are TGTGCCAGCAGCGTGACCGGGGAGCTGTTTTTT.

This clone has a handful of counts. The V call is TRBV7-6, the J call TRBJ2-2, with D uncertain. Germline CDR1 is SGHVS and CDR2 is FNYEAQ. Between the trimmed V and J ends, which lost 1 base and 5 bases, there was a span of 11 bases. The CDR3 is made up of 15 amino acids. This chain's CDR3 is CASSLGPVSTGELFF. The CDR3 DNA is TGTGCCAGCAGCTTAGGTCCCGTTTCTACCGGGGAGCTGTTTTTT.

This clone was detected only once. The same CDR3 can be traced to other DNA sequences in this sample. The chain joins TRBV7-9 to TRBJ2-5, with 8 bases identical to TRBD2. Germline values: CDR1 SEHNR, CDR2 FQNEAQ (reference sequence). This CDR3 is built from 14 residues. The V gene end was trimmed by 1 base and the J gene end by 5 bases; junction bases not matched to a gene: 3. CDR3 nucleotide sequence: TGTGCCAGCAGCTTAGTATCGGGAGGGGAGACCCAGTACTTC. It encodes CASSLVSGGETQYF.

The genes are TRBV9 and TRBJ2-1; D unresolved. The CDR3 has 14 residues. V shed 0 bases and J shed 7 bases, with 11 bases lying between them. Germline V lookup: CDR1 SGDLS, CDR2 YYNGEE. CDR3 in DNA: TGTGCCAGCAGCGTAGACGAGTTTTTGAATGAGCAGTTCTTC. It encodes CASSVDEFLNEQFF.

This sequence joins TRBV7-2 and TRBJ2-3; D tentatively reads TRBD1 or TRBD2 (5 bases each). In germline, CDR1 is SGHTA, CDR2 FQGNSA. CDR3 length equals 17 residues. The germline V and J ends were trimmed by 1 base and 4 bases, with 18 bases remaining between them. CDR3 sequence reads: CASSLGGRLTVADTQYF. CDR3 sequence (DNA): TGTGCCAGCAGCTTAGGGGGACGCCTTACGGTTGCAGATACGCAGTATTTT.

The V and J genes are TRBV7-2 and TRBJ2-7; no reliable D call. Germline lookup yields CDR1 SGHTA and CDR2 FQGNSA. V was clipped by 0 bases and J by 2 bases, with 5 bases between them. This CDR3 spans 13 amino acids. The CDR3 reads CASSLAVTYEQYF. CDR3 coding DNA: TGTGCCAGCAGCTTAGCAGTAACCTACGAGCAGTACTTC.

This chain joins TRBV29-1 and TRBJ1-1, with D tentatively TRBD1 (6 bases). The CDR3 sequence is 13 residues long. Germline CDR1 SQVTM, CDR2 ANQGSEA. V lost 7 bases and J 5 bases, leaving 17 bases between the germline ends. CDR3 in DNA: TGCAGCGGCCAACAGGGCGTTGGGACTGAAGCTTTCTTT. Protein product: CSGQQGVGTEAFF.

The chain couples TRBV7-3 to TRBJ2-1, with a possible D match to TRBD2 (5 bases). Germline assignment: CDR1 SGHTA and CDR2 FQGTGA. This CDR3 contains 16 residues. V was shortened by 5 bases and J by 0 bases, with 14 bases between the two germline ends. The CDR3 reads CASSLDGLSSYNEQFF. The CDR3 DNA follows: TGTGCCAGCAGCCTGGACGGACTGAGCTCCTACAATGAGCAGTTCTTC.

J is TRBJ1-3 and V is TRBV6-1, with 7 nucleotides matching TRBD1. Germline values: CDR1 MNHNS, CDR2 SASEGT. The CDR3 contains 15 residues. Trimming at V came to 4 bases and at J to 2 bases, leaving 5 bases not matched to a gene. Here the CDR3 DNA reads TGTGCCAGCAGTGCAACTAGGGGGCCTGGAAACACCATATATTTT. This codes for CASSATRGPGNTIYF.

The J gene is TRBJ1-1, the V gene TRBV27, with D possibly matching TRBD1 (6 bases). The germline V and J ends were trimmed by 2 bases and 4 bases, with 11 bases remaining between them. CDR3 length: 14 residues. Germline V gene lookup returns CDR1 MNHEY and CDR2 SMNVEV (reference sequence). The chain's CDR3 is CASSLPGVGTEAFF. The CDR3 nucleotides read TGTGCCAGCAGTTTACCAGGGGTAGGCACTGAAGCTTTCTTT.

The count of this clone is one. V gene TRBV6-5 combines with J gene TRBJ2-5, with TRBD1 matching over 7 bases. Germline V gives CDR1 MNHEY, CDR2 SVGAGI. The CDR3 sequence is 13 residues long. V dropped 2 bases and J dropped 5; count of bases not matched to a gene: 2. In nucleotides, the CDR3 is TGTGCCAGCAGTTACGACAGGGCCGAGACCCAGTACTTC. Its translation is CASSYDRAETQYF.

The CDR3: CASSLPLPAGPTYEQYF. The CDR3 nucleotides read TGTGCCAGCAGTTTACCTCTCCCGGCGGGCCCAACCTACGAGCAGTACTTC. The chain joins TRBV27 to TRBJ2-7, with D possibly being TRBD2 (5 bases). CDR1 and CDR2 (germline): MNHEY, SMNVEV (reference sequence). The CDR3 sequence is 17 residues long. The ends were cut back, 2 bases at V and 2 bases at J, with 19 bases in the middle.